These 3 T cell receptor beta chains were sequenced from one sample in a study of T-cell reconstitution after alpha-beta-depleted transplantation in children. For TCRbeta, the library was prepared with unique molecular identifiers. TCRdb recomputed calls from the PCR reads with MiXCR, one row per CDR3 protein. The sample lists over 550,000 distinct CDR3 sequences, 10% to 13% occurring once. The specimen comprised PBMCs from the stem cell graft donor, sampled from the stem cell graft. These TCRs come from a human donor who donated a stem cell graft to a child with acute myeloid leukemia.

In its sample, this clonotype was seen many times. This chain uses TRBV4-2 with TRBJ1-3; TRBD1 might be the D (5 bases). There are 15 residues in the CDR3. Germline CDR1 reads LGHNA; CDR2 reads YNFKEQ. Trimming left V 6 bases short and J 0 bases short, with 12 bases between. The CDR3 is CASRRDGSSGNTIYF. CDR3 DNA sequence: TGTGCCAGCAGGCGGGACGGGAGCTCTGGAAACACCATATATTTT.

This clonotype has a handful of counts. The chain carries TRBV29-1 and TRBJ2-1; 11 positions agree with TRBD2. Germline trimming cut 3 bases from V and 9 bases from J; bases unmatched to any gene: 7. This CDR3 has 14 amino acids. Germline CDR1 SQVTM, CDR2 ANQGSEA. CDR3 sequence: CSVDSGLAGLEQFF. The CDR3 DNA is TGCAGCGTTGATTCTGGACTAGCGGGTCTTGAGCAGTTCTTC.

The chain combines TRBV3-1 with TRBJ2-7, with TRBD2 matching 9 bases. Per the germline V gene, CDR1 is LGHDT and CDR2 is YNNKEL (reference sequence). The CDR3 has 16 amino acids. The J segment lost 2 bases and the V segment lost 2 bases, leaving 7 bases of the junction unmatched. The CDR3 nucleotides read TGTGCCAGCAGCCAAACGGCGGGGGGGTGGACCTACGAGCAGTACTTC. Translating gives CASSQTAGGWTYEQYF.